This TCR beta chain derives from a study of T cell responses to AZD1222 COVID-19 vaccine. Study-wide points: Clonal diversity was possibly underestimated, and the donors were mostly white British, with more females. Close to half of all spike-specific TCRs reportedly target regions of the variants that are unmutated. Without day 14 samples, only post-peak T cell repertoires were studied. Recipients of AZD1222 seropositive at baseline numbered only 5 or 6.

Trimming removed 4 bases at V and 1 base at J, with 14 bases between. The CDR3 is made up of 15 amino acids. The germline V gene encodes CDR1 SGDLS and CDR2 YYNGEE. About this clone itself: Its specificity is unknown.

The protocol was immunoSEQ multiplex PCR, while the TCRdb copy is restricted to in-frame clones and leaves out a portion. The data contain over 120,000 clones, about 93% of them singletons. The TCR sequence derives from an adult in good health. Sequencing used peripheral blood, obtained on day 0 of AZD1222 vaccination. This chain links TRBV9 with TRBJ1-1; possibly TRBD1 for D (6 bases). The CDR3 nucleotides read TGTGCCAGCAGCACGCGGCGCAGGGGGAACACTGAAGCTTTCTTT. This translates into CASSTRRRGNTEAFF.